This T cell receptor beta chain was captured by sequencing in a study of blood T cell repertoires in COVID-19. The CDR3 has 13 residues. From germline, CDR1 is SGHAT and CDR2 FQNNGV. Deletions cut 5 bases from V and 8 bases from J, with 15 bases between. TCRdb's copy holds only in-frame clones and misses some; the assay was immunoSEQ multiplex PCR. Of more than 200,000 clones listed, more than 70% are singletons. The chain joins TRBV11-2 to TRBJ1-2; D remains unclear. The receptor was derived from a man in his thirties or forties with acute COVID-19. The sequenced material came from PBMCs or T cells enriched from blood (not recorded which). CDR3 loop: CASSLAQLRGYTF. CDR3 DNA sequence: TGTGCCAGCAGCCTCGCCCAGTTGAGGGGCTACACCTTC. The full variable domain, in which reference TRBV11-2 and TRBJ1-2 provide the parts outside the CDR3, is EAGVAQSPRYKIIEKRQSVAFWCNPISGHATLYWYQQILGQGPKLLIQFQNNGVVDDSQLPKDRFSAERLKGVDSTLKIQPAKLEDSAVYLCASSLAQLRGYTFGSGTRLTVV.